This TCR beta chain was retrieved from a study of T cells in Graves' hyperthyroidism and ophthalmopathy. Clinical symptoms, serum thyroxine and TRAb, thyroid ultrasound and orbital computed tomography together formed the diagnostic basis. CDR3 size: 12 residues. Germline V gene data show CDR1 as MNHEY and CDR2 as SVGAGI. About this clonotype itself: A read error may account for a junction end that differs from germline.

Amplification yielded TCR beta CDR3 regions, with RNA transcripts as the source. In the first-round RT-PCR of the TCR CDR3, the HTBI primer set was used. Via MiXCR, TCRdb re-called the multiplex PCR reads, giving one row per CDR3 protein. The sample carries over 700,000 distinct CDR3 sequences, about 35% recorded once. Sequenced: blood. This receptor was taken from a woman in her thirties or forties with Graves' hyperthyroidism. The V gene is TRBV6-5, the J gene TRBJ2-6; 7 nucleotides align to TRBD1. CDR3 nucleotide sequence: TGTGCCAGCAGTAATCAGGGGGACACTGAAGCTTTC. It encodes CASSNQGDTEAF.